This T cell receptor beta chain emerged from a study of Graves' ophthalmopathy and Graves' hyperthyroidism. RNA transcripts were the source from which TCR beta CDR3 regions were amplified. HTBI primers were employed in first-round RT-PCR, then a second-round multiplex PCR followed. TCRdb recomputed calls from the multiplex PCR reads with MiXCR, one row per CDR3 protein. The data hold around 1,000,000 distinct CDR3 sequences, with approximately 35% observed a single time. The CDR3 consists of 15 residues. V gave up 1 base and J gave up 8 bases; unmatched junction bases: 6. Germline V gene data show CDR1 as SEHNR and CDR2 as FQNEAQ (reference sequence).

The chain couples TRBV7-9 to TRBJ2-2; TRBD1 matches 8 bases. The specimen sequenced was peripheral blood or thyroid tissue (not recorded which). The TCR sequence derives from an adult man with Graves' hyperthyroidism. The CDR3 reads CASSLGTGPLGELFF. In DNA form, the CDR3 reads TGTGCCAGCAGCTTAGGGACAGGGCCTTTAGGGGAGCTGTTTTTT.